This T cell receptor beta chain came from a study of molecular identifiers for immune sequencing clone quantification. This CDR3 spans 15 amino acids. V was cut by 2 bases and J by 2 bases, with 13 bases left in between. Germline values: CDR1 MNHEY, CDR2 SVGEGT. One entry per CDR3 protein results from TCRdb running MiXCR on the PCR reads. Here the sample spans about 54,000 distinct CDR3 sequences, roughly a quarter being singletons. Libraries of naive CD8 cells were prepared from around 20,000 to 1,000,000 sorted cells using 10%, 30% or 50% RNA. The authors gated naive CD8 T cells as CD8+CD4-CCR7+CD45RA+ for sorting.

Sequences were obtained from naive CD8+ T cells from blood, with Jurkat cell RNA spiked in. Stated subset: FACS-sorted CD8+CD4-CCR7+CD45RA+ naive T cells. The chain couples TRBV6-2 or TRBV6-3 to TRBJ2-7; D not resolved. The source is a human donor in good health. Some libraries in this study had Jurkat cell RNA spiked in. This chain's CDR3 is CASSYVTNYPYEQYF. CDR3 sequence (DNA): TGTGCCAGCAGTTACGTCACTAACTATCCCTACGAGCAGTACTTC.